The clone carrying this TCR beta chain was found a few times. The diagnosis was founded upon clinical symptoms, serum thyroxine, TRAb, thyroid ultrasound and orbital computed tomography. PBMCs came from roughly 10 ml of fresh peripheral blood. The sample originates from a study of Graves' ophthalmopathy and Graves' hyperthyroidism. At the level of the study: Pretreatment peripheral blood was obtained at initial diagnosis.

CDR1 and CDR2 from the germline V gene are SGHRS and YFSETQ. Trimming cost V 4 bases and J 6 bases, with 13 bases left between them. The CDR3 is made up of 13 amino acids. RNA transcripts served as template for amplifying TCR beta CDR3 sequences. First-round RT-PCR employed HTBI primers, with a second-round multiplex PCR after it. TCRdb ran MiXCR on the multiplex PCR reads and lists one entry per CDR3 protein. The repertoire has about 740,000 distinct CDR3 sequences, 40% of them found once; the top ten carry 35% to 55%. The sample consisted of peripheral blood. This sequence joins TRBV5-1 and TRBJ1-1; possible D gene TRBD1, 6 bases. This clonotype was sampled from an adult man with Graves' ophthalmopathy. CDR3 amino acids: CASSPGRGAEAFF. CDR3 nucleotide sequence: TGCGCCAGCAGCCCCGGTAGGGGGGCTGAAGCTTTCTTT. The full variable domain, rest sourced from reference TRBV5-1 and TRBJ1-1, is KAGVTQTPRYLIKTRGQQVTLSCSPISGHRSVSWYQQTPGQGLQFLFEYFSETQRNKGNFPGRFSGRQFSNSRSEMNVSTLELGDSALYLCASSPGRGAEAFFGQGTRLTVV.